Sequencing of this TCR beta chain was carried out in a study of blood T cells in healthy people across ages. Across the whole study: Every two T cells gave about one barcoded beta molecule via template switching.

With a J-beta primer mix and a sample-barcoded 5' primer, a second PCR ran roughly 7 to 11 cycles. MiXCR was run by TCRdb on the 5' RACE reads, yielding one entry per CDR3 protein. This sample carries 800,000 or so distinct CDR3 sequences, roughly 25% of them seen once, and the ten largest clones take roughly 3.8%. The sample was also reused in another study, on T cells of mothers and their children.

The sequencing sample was made of blood. The origin of this receptor is a boy between 10 and 17 years old in good health.

The CDR3, as DNA: TGCAGTGCTAGAGATCCTCGGAACACTGAAGCTTTCTTT. Translated: CSARDPRNTEAFF. The genes are TRBV20-1 and TRBJ1-1; D remains unclear. V dropped 0 bases and J dropped 1 base, with 6 bases sitting between them. The length of the CDR3 is 13 residues. Germline V gene lookup returns CDR1 DFQATT and CDR2 SNEGSKA (reference sequence).